Each of the 7 T cell receptor beta chains below was sequenced from the same sample in a study of PD-L1 blockade in urothelial cancer. Documented time point: pretreatment peripheral blood. Profiling relied on immunoSEQ multiplex PCR, and the TCRdb table lists in-frame clones only, not all of them. The data contain over 100,000 clones, about four fifths of them singletons. Source: PBMCs, taken around atezolizumab (anti-PD-L1) treatment. Receptors were obtained from a man aged 45 to 65 with urothelial cancer.

V usage is TRBV28 and J usage is TRBJ1-2; 7 nucleotides align to TRBD1. Looked up from germline, CDR1 is MDHEN and CDR2 is SYDVKM. This CDR3 has 14 amino acids. V lost 3 bases to trimming and J lost 3 bases; unmatched junction nucleotides: 4. CDR3 bases: TGTGCCAGCAGTTTTAAGGGGGCGGACTATGGCTACACCTTC. Translation gives CASSFKGADYGYTF.

The genes are TRBV28 and TRBJ1-1, with no clear D. The germline CDR1 and CDR2 sequences are MDHEN and SYDVKM. Deletions cut 3 bases from V and 11 bases from J, with 16 bases between. The length of the CDR3 is 13 residues. CDR3 loop: CASSFFGKWAAFF. As DNA, the CDR3 is TGTGCCAGCAGTTTCTTCGGGAAGTGGGCGGCTTTCTTT.

This clone was counted once. The chain links TRBV7-9 to TRBJ2-1; TRBD2 aligns across 9 bases. CDR3 length: 16 amino acids. Germline CDR1 is SEHNR and CDR2 is FQNEAQ (reference sequence). Trimming removed 6 bases from V and 8 bases from J; junction bases left unmatched: 14. The CDR3 DNA follows: TGTGCCAGCAGGCAAGGGCTAGCGGGATATCCCCATGAGCAGTTCTTC. This gives the protein CASRQGLAGYPHEQFF.

V usage is TRBV29-1 and J usage is TRBJ2-2; the match to TRBD2 covers 11 bases. Germline V lookup: CDR1 SQVTM, CDR2 ANQGSEA. Germline trimming cut 8 bases from V and 4 bases from J; bases unmatched to any gene: 3. CDR3 length equals 13 residues. The CDR3: CSFSGRATGELFF. The CDR3 coding sequence is TGCAGCTTTAGCGGGAGGGCCACCGGGGAGCTGTTTTTT.

The chain has TRBV10-3 and TRBJ2-7, with TRBD1 as a possible D gene (7 bases). The CDR3 consists of 17 residues. Looked up from germline, CDR1 is ENHRY and CDR2 is SYGVKD. The ends were cut back, 6 bases at V and 4 bases at J, with 25 bases in the middle. DNA of the CDR3: TGTGCCATCAGGGGTGAGACAGGGAGGTACGGGGATTACGAGCAGTACTTC. Residues: CAIRGETGRYGDYEQYF.

This clone came up once. One junction end does not reproduce the germline sequence, and a read error may be involved. The chain couples TRBV7-7 to TRBJ2-1; maybe TRBD2 (6 bases). The CDR3 is 13 residues long. Germline V lookup: CDR1 SSHAT, CDR2 FNYEAQ (reference sequence). In DNA, the CDR3 is TGTGCTAGCAGTTGGGACTTAAACAATGAGCAGTTCTTC. This translates into CASSWDLNNEQFF.

The chain employs TRBV28 and TRBJ2-1; 11 bases are shared with TRBD2. Losses at the gene ends were 5 bases for V and 6 bases for J; bases not matched to a gene: 6. CDR3 size: 15 residues. Germline loops: CDR1 MDHEN, CDR2 SYDVKM. The CDR3: CASSAGTSGLNEQFF. CDR3 DNA: TGTGCCAGCAGTGCCGGGACTAGCGGCCTCAATGAGCAGTTCTTC.